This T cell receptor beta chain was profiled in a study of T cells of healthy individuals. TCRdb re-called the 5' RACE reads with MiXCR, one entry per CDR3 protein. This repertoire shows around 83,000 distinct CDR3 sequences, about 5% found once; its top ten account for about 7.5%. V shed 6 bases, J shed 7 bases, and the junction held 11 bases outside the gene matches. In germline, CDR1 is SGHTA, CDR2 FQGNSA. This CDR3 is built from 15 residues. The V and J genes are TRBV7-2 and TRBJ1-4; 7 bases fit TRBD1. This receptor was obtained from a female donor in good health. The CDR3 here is CASRTWGRTGEKLFF. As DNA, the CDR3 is TGTGCCAGCAGGACTTGGGGCAGGACAGGTGAAAAACTGTTTTTT.